The entry below gives a single T cell receptor beta chain sequence along with its context. Germline CDR1 and CDR2: KGHSH and LQKENI. V was cut by 6 bases and J by 8 bases, with 25 bases left in between. CDR3 length: 16 residues. This sample is part of a study of blood T cell repertoires in COVID-19. Study summary: There were acute and convalescent COVID-19 samples, and they came from the United States, Italy and Spain.

Source study methods: For nucleated cells, counts were estimated from reference gene primer amplification. Sequencing was performed with immunoSEQ multiplex PCR; in TCRdb, only in-frame clones are kept and a portion is missing. That table is the source of V, J and clone size, and D and trimming were worked out from the DNA. The data hold fewer than 250,000 clones, with 65% to 90% observed a single time. The source is a woman aged 45-65 years with acute COVID-19. Input material: PBMCs or T cells enriched from blood (not recorded which). This chain links TRBV18 with TRBJ1-2, with D hard to call. This chain's CDR3 is CASSTIRRAQQVGYTF. The CDR3 DNA reads TGTGCCAGCTCCACAATTAGGAGGGCCCAGCAAGTCGGCTACACCTTC.